This T cell receptor beta chain was captured by sequencing in a study of blood T cell repertoires in COVID-19. Study as a whole: Samples of COVID-19 (acute and convalescent) were obtained from the United States, Italy and Spain.

Trimming took 1 base from V and 2 from J, leaving 6 bases between them. The CDR3 has 14 amino acids. Germline CDR1 SGHAT, CDR2 FQNNGV. This table comes from immunoSEQ multiplex PCR, and its TCRdb copy is limited to in-frame clones, with some not included. This sample has approximately 92,000 clones, with 60% to 85% found just once. This TCR derives from a man between 45 and 60 years old who had recovered from COVID-19. Specimen: peripheral blood. V is TRBV11-2 and J is TRBJ1-3; D is unresolved. The CDR3 loop reads CASSLAGAGNTIYF. The CDR3 coding sequence is TGTGCCAGCAGCTTAGCGGGTGCTGGAAACACCATATATTTT.